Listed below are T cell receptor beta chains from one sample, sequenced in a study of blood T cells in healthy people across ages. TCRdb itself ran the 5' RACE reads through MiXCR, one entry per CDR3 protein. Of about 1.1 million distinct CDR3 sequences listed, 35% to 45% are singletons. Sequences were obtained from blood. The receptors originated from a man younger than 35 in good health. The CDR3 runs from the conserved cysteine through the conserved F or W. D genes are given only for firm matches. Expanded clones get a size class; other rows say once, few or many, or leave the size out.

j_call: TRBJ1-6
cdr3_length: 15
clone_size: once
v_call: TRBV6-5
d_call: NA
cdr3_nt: TGTGCCAGCAGGTTGCCGGGACGCTCAAATTCACCCCTCCACTTT
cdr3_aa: CASRLPGRSNSPLHF

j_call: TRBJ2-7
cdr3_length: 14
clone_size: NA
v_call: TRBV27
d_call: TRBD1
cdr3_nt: TGTGCCAGCAGTCCCTCGACAGGGCTCAATGAGCGGTACTTC
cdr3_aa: CASSPSTGLNERYF

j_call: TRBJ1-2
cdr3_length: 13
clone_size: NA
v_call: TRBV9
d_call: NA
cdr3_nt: TGTGCCAGCAGCCCCCGTCCCGGGGACGGCTACACCTTC
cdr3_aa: CASSPRPGDGYTF

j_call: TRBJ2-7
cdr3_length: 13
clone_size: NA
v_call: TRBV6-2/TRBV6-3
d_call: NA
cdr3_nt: TGTGCCAGCAGGGCGACTACCGCCTACGAGCAGTACTTC
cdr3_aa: CASRATTAYEQYF

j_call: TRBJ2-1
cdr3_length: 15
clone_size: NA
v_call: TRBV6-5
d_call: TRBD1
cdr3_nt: TGTGCCAGCAGTTCTGACAGGGAATCCTACAATGAGCAGTTCTTC
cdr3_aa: CASSSDRESYNEQFF

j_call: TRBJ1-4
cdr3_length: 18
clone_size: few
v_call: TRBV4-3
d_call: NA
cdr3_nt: TGCGCCAGCAGCCTTTCAGCCGGGACACGCGTTACTAATGAAAAACTGTTTTTT
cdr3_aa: CASSLSAGTRVTNEKLFF

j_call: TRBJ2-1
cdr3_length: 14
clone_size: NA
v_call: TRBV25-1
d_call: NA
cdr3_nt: TGTGCCAGCAGTGAATGTGGTCGGGGCAATGAGCAGTTCTTC
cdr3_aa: CASSECGRGNEQFF

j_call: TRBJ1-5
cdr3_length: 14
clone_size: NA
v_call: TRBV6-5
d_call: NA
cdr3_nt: TGTGCCAGCGGTTACGGCAGGACTAATCAGCCCCAGCATTTT
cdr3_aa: CASGYGRTNQPQHF

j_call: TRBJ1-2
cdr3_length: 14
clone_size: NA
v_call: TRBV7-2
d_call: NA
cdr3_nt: TGTGCCAGCAGCCTTCGACGGCGAGGGGCTGGCTACACCTTC
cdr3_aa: CASSLRRRGAGYTF

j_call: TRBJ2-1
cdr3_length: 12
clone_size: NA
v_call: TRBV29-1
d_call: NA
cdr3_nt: TGCAGCGTTGAAACAGGGCAGGAGACCCAGTTCTTC
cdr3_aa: CSVETGQETQFF

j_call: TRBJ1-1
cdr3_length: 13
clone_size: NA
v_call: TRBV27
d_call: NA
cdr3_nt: TGTGCCAGCAGGCAGCAGGGGAACACTGAAGCTTTCTTT
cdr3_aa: CASRQQGNTEAFF

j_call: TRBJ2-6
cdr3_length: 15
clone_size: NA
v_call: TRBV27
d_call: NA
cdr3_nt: TGTGCCAGCAGTTCACACAGGGTTGGGGCCAACGTCCTGACTTTC
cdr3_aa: CASSSHRVGANVLTF

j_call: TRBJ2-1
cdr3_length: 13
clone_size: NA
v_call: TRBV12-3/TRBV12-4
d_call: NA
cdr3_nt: TGTGCCAGCAGTTGGGGCCTCCCGAATGAGCAGTTCTTC
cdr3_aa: CASSWGLPNEQFF

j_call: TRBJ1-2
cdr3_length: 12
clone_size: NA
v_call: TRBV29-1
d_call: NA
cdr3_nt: TGCAGCGTTGATGGAGAAAGCTATGGCTACACCTTC
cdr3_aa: CSVDGESYGYTF

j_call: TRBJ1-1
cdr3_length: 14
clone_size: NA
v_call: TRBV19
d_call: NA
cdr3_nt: TGTGCCAGTAGTAGTAGCCCGATGAACACTGAAGCTTTCTTT
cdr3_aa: CASSSSPMNTEAFF

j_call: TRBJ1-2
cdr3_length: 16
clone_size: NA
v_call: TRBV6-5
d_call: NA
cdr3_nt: TGTGCCAGCAGTTACTCGACGTCCAGCGATTACTATGGCTACACCTTC
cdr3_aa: CASSYSTSSDYYGYTF

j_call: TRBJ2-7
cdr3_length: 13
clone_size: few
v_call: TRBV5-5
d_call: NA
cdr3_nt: TGTGCCAGCAGCGTCGCATCTAGCTACGAGCAGTACTTC
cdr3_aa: CASSVASSYEQYF

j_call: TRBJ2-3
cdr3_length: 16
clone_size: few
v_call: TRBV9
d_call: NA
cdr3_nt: TGTGCCAGCAGCGTCGCCGGCGGACAACGCACAGATACGCAGTATTTT
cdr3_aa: CASSVAGGQRTDTQYF

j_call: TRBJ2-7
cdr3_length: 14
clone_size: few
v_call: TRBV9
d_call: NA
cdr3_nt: TGTGCCAGCAGCGTAAATCCGTCTGGACAAGAGCAGTACTTC
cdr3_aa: CASSVNPSGQEQYF

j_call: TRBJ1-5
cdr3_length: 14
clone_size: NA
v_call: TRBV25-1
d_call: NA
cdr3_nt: TGTGCCAGCAGTGTATCTAAGGGCAATCAGCCCCAGCATTTT
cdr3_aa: CASSVSKGNQPQHF

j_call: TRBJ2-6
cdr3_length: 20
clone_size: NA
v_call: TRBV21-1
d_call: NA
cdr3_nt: TGTGCCAGCAGCAAAGCCCCGGATTTAAAGGGAGTCTCTGGGGCCAACGTCCTGACTTTC
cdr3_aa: CASSKAPDLKGVSGANVLTF

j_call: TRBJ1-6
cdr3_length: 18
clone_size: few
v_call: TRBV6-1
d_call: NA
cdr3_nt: TGTGCCAGCAGACAGCGGACCGGCACAGGGCCCGGTAATTCACCCCTCCACTTT
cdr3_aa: CASRQRTGTGPGNSPLHF

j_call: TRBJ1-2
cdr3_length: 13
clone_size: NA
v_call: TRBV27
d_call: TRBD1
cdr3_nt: TGTGCCAGCAGTTACCGGACAGGGAATGGCTACACCTTC
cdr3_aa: CASSYRTGNGYTF

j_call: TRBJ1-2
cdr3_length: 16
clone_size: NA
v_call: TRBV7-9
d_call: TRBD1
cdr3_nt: TGTGCCAGCAGCTTTGGTACAGGGGTTTTCCGTGCAGGCTACACCTTC
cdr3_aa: CASSFGTGVFRAGYTF

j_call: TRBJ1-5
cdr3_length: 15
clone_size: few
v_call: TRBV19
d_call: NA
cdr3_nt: TGTGCCAGTAGGCCCGGGCCCTACAGCAATCAGCCCCAGCATTTT
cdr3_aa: CASRPGPYSNQPQHF

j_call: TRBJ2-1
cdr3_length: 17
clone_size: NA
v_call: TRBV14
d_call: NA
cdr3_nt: TGTGCCAGCAGCCAAGAAGGGTGGGAAAGCTCCTACAATGAGCAGTTCTTC
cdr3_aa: CASSQEGWESSYNEQFF

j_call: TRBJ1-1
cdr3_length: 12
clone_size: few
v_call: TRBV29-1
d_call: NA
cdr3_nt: TGCAGCGTTGCCAGGTCGAACACTGAAGCTTTCTTT
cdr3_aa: CSVARSNTEAFF